This T cell receptor beta chain stems from a study of naive and memory T cell subsets. CD8 T cells were positively selected from what remained after CD4 positive selection. This clonotype was recorded a few times. The beta constant-region primer was an equimolar mix of two oligonucleotides covering TRBC1 and TRBC2. TCRdb recomputed calls from the UMI-ligation and nested PCR reads with MiXCR, one row per CDR3 protein. The sample consists of around 160,000 distinct CDR3 sequences, 17% of them appearing once. The CDR3 runs 15 residues. The V segment lost 6 bases and the J segment 1 base; nucleotides outside the gene matches: 7. The germline gives CDR1 SNHLY, CDR2 FYNNEI.

Sequences were obtained from naive CD4+ T cells from blood. The chain uses TRBV2 and TRBJ1-1, with TRBD1 identical over 8 bases. The clonotype was recovered from a human donor in good health. The DNA for the CDR3 is TGTGCCAGCAGCCGGAGGACAGGGAAGAACACTGAAGCTTTCTTT. The encoded protein is CASSRRTGKNTEAFF. The full variable domain, its missing parts supplied by reference TRBV2 and TRBJ1-1, is EPEVTQTPSHQVTQMGQEVILRCVPISNHLYFYWYRQILGQKVEFLVSFYNNEISEKSEIFDDQFSVERPDGSNFTLKIRSTKLEDSAMYFCASSRRTGKNTEAFFGQGTRLTVV.